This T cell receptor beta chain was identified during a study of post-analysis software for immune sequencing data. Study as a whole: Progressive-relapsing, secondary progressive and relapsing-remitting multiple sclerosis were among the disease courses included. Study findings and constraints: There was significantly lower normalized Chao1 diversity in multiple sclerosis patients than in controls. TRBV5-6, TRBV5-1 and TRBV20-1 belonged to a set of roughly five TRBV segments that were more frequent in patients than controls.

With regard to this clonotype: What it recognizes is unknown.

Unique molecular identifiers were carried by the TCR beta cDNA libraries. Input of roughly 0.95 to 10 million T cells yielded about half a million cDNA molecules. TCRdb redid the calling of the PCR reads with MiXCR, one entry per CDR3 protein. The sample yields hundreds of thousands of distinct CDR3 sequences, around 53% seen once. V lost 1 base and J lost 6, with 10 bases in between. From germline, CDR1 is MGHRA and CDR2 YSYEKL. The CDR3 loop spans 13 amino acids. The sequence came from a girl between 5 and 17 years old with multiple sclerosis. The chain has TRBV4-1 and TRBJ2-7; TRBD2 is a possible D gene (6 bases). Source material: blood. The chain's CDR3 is CASSQVAGGEQYF. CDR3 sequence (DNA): TGCGCCAGCAGCCAAGTGGCCGGGGGCGAGCAGTACTTC.